This paragraph covers one T cell receptor (beta chain) sequence. Its target is not known. TCR beta VDJ and CDR3 profiling used genomic DNA as template. One entry per CDR3 protein, called by TCRdb with MiXCR from the reads. Of about 180,000 distinct CDR3 sequences listed, around 50% were seen once; the top ten hold 10% to 15%. The data derive from a study of CD8+CD57+ T cells in acquired aplastic anemia. At the level of the study: An average of approximately 3.4 ug of DNA was obtained from sorted CD4+ and CD8+ cells. Points from the study as a whole: A set of around 30 CD8+ CDR3 sequences was shared between patients and controls, and these sequences appeared highly expressed in patients.

An expansion of CD8+CD57+ cells by flow cytometry had been shown in patients chosen for sequencing. Germline values: CDR1 ENHRY, CDR2 SYGVKD. V was clipped by 3 bases and J by 9 bases, with 9 bases between them. The CDR3 is 13 amino acids. The sample taken for sequencing was sorted CD4+, CD8+, or CD8+CD57+ T cells (not recorded which) from PBMCs. This chain links TRBV10-3 with TRBJ1-6; D ambiguous. The clonotype was recovered from a human donor with aplastic anemia. The CDR3 DNA reads as TGTGCCATCAGTGACGCGCGGAGTTCACCCCTCCACTTT. This encodes CAISDARSSPLHF.